What follows are 28 T cell receptor beta chains derived from one specimen sequenced in a study of regulatory T cells in long-lasting Graves disease. The time point was: newly diagnosed GD, antithyroid drugs for less than 3 months. PBMC RNA served as the TCR library source. CDR3 regions were amplified by Arm-PCR using iRepertoire HTBI primers to build TCR beta libraries. TCRdb re-derived calls from the multiplex PCR reads in MiXCR, one entry per CDR3 protein. The profile shows hundreds of thousands of distinct CDR3 sequences, about 16% of them singletons. The same sample was also studied in work on T cells in Graves' hyperthyroidism and ophthalmopathy.

Specimen: peripheral blood mononuclear cells (PBMCs), collected at new diagnosis, from a patient treated with antithyroid drugs. The receptors shown here come from a woman aged 35-65 years with Graves disease.

This clonotype was recorded many times. The chain employs TRBV30 and TRBJ1-1; TRBD1 matches at 8 bases. CDR1 GTSNPN and CDR2 SVGIG come from the germline V gene (reference sequence). The junction had 6 bases not matched to a gene; V was cut back by 2 bases and J by 4 bases. The CDR3 has 14 residues. This chain's CDR3 is CAWSPGQGPTEAFF. In nucleotides, the CDR3 is TGTGCCTGGAGTCCTGGACAGGGCCCCACTGAAGCTTTCTTT.

This clonotype was counted at least ten times. The genes are TRBV6-1 and TRBJ1-5; D gene ambiguous. CDR1 and CDR2 (germline): MNHNS, SASEGT. CDR3 length equals 14 residues. V lost 6 bases to trimming and J lost 3 bases, with 12 bases between them. This CDR3 is CASRREGSNQPQHF. The CDR3 DNA is TGTGCCAGCAGAAGGGAGGGCTCCAATCAGCCCCAGCATTTT.

This clonotype showed up many times. The chain is built from TRBV3-1 and TRBJ2-1, with D perhaps being TRBD1 or TRBD2 (5 bases each). The germline gives CDR1 LGHDT, CDR2 YNNKEL (reference sequence). The CDR3 contains 11 residues. V was cut by 1 base and J by 15 bases, with 10 bases left in between. The chain's CDR3 is CASSQGDQAFF. The CDR3 DNA reads as TGTGCCAGCAGCCAAGGGGACCAGGCGTTCTTC.

The chain has TRBV10-3 and TRBJ1-6, with TRBD1 as a possible D gene (5 bases). The V gene lost 2 bases and the J gene lost 6 bases, with 14 bases spanning the gap. Germline values: CDR1 ENHRY, CDR2 SYGVKD. This CDR3 is 16 amino acids long. For the CDR3, the DNA is TGTGCCATCAGTGAGGGGGCCGGGCAGATTAATTCACCCCTCCACTTT. Translating it yields CAISEGAGQINSPLHF.

In the case of this clonotype: This may arise from a read error, as a much more abundant clone is one base away. The V call is TRBV7-9, the J call TRBJ2-7; TRBD2 matches 14 bases. The germline V gene encodes CDR1 SEHNR and CDR2 FQNEAQ (reference sequence). The CDR3 consists of 18 residues. With 5 bases clipped from V and 2 bases from J, the junction kept 11 bases outside the gene matches. This CDR3 is CASSLGTSGGTKTYEQYF. The CDR3 region has the DNA TGTGCCAGCAGCCTCGGGACTAGCGGGGGCACAAAAACCTACGAGCAGTACTTC.

CDR3 region: CASSSLYRGNSGNTIYF. Written as DNA, the CDR3 is TGTGCCAGCAGCTCCCTCTACAGGGGGAACTCTGGAAACACCATATATTTT. The chain links TRBV7-9 to TRBJ1-3; the match to TRBD1 covers 8 bases. Germline V lookup: CDR1 SEHNR, CDR2 FQNEAQ (reference sequence). This CDR3 has 17 amino acids. V gave up 4 bases and J gave up 0 bases; unmatched junction bases: 8.

In this sample, this clonotype turned up a few times. The chain recombines TRBV3-1 with TRBJ1-6; 9 nucleotides align to TRBD1. Trimming cost V 4 bases and J 7 bases; bases outside gene matches: 5. There are 15 residues in the CDR3. The germline gives CDR1 LGHDT, CDR2 YNNKEL (reference sequence). The CDR3 bases are TGTGCCAGCAGCCCCCTAGGACAGGGGAATTCACCCCTCCACTTT. The encoded protein is CASSPLGQGNSPLHF.

This clonotype has at least ten counts. The chain links TRBV28 to TRBJ2-7; D gene ambiguous. Trimming cost V 3 bases and J 3 bases, with 9 bases left between them. Germline assignment: CDR1 MDHEN and CDR2 SYDVKM. The CDR3 runs to 13 residues. For the CDR3, the DNA is TGTGCCAGCAGTTTTGATGCGATCTACGAGCAGTACTTC. It encodes CASSFDAIYEQYF.

This clonotype was counted ten times or more. V is TRBV5-1 and J is TRBJ2-5; D gene ambiguous. Germline V lookup: CDR1 SGHRS, CDR2 YFSETQ. V was cut by 1 base and J by 4 bases, with 14 bases left in between. CDR3 length: 15 amino acids. CDR3 sequence reads: CASSLQSVVRETQYF. CDR3 nucleotide sequence: TGCGCCAGCAGCTTGCAGTCCGTCGTCCGAGAGACCCAGTACTTC. Using reference TRBV5-1 and TRBJ2-5 for the parts outside the CDR3, the full variable domain is KAGVTQTPRYLIKTRGQQVTLSCSPISGHRSVSWYQQTPGQGLQFLFEYFSETQRNKGNFPGRFSGRQFSNSRSEMNVSTLELGDSALYLCASSLQSVVRETQYFGPGTRLLVL.

The chain couples TRBV5-8 to TRBJ2-1; 16 bases line up with TRBD2. V shed 3 bases, J shed 8 bases, and the junction held 5 bases outside the gene matches. Germline CDR1 and CDR2: SGHTS and YDEGEE. This CDR3 comprises 16 residues. DNA for the CDR3: TGTGCCAGCAGCTGGGGACTAGCGGGGGGGCTAGATGAGCAGTTCTTC. Its protein is CASSWGLAGGLDEQFF.

The sample holds many counts of this clonotype. The V and J genes are TRBV2 and TRBJ2-3; D is unclear. CDR1 and CDR2 from the germline V gene are SNHLY and FYNNEI. V lost 6 bases to trimming and J lost 2 bases, with 12 bases between them. The CDR3 sequence is 14 residues long. DNA of the CDR3: TGTGCCAGCAGACCGGAAGCTCACACAGATACGCAGTATTTT. It yields the protein CASRPEAHTDTQYF. Full variable domain (outside the CDR3, taken from reference TRBV2 and TRBJ2-3): EPEVTQTPSHQVTQMGQEVILRCVPISNHLYFYWYRQILGQKVEFLVSFYNNEISEKSEIFDDQFSVERPDGSNFTLKIRSTKLEDSAMYFCASRPEAHTDTQYFGPGTRLTVL.

Comment on this clonotype: No conserved phenylalanine or tryptophan is present at the end of the CDR3, so a read error is the likely explanation. V gene TRBV18 combines with J gene TRBJ1-2; TRBD1 might be the D (5 bases). Germline CDR1 and CDR2: KGHSH and LQKENI. V lost 1 base and J lost 0, with 15 bases in between. The CDR3 covers 17 residues. DNA of the CDR3: TGTGCCAGCTCACCACTGGCCCTGACAGAGACTAACTATGGCTACACCCTC. Amino acids: CASSPLALTETNYGYTL.

V and J are TRBV12-3 or TRBV12-4 and TRBJ1-6, with TRBD1 as a possible D gene (5 bases). This CDR3 has 17 amino acids. The ends were cut back, 4 bases at V and 2 bases at J, with 15 bases in the middle. The CDR3 nucleotides read TGTGCCAGCAGTTACTCGGCAGCAGGGACCTATAATTCACCCCTCCACTTT. Protein: CASSYSAAGTYNSPLHF.

At least ten counts were recorded for this clonotype. This chain uses TRBV12-3 or TRBV12-4 with TRBJ2-5; 8 nucleotides align to TRBD2. CDR3 length equals 16 residues. V was clipped by 6 bases and J by 1 base; unmatched bases: 10. The DNA of the CDR3 is TGTGCCAGCAGCCCCGGGATAGCGGGGCCCCAAGAGACCCAGTACTTC. Translating gives CASSPGIAGPQETQYF.

This clonotype appeared a few times. The chain carries TRBV5-5 and TRBJ1-5; D is undetermined. Trimming shortened V by 0 bases and J by 8 bases, and 15 bases separated the two germline ends. The CDR3 has 15 residues. CDR1 and CDR2 from the germline V gene are SGHKS and YYEKEE (reference sequence). The DNA for the CDR3 is TGTGCCAGCAGCTTGGATATCGGCTTATCGAAGCCCCAGCATTTT. Protein sequence: CASSLDIGLSKPQHF. Full variable domain (outside the CDR3, taken from reference TRBV5-5 and TRBJ1-5): DAGVTQSPTHLIKTRGQQVTLRCSPISGHKSVSWYQQVLGQGPQFIFQYYEKEERGRGNFPDRFSARQFPNYSSELNVNALLLGDSALYLCASSLDIGLSKPQHFGDGTRLSIL.

The table lists this clonotype with many counts. The CDR3: CASSLTGTGYTDTQYF. The CDR3 DNA reads as TGCGCCAGCAGCCTCACCGGGACAGGGTACACAGATACGCAGTATTTT. V usage is TRBV5-1 and J usage is TRBJ2-3; 9 bases line up with TRBD1. The CDR3 loop spans 16 amino acids. Germline V gene data show CDR1 as SGHRS and CDR2 as YFSETQ. V lost 4 bases and J lost 2; bases outside the gene matches: 8.

The genes are TRBV15 and TRBJ2-2, with 13 bases that match TRBD2. J was trimmed by 7 bases and V by 5 bases; bases with no gene match: 7. Germline V gene sequence: CDR1 LNHNV, CDR2 YYDKDF (reference sequence). CDR3 length: 16 amino acids. The CDR3 loop is CATSPTSGGAFGELFF. Here the CDR3 DNA reads TGTGCCACCAGCCCCACTAGCGGGGGGGCTTTCGGGGAGCTGTTTTTT.

The chain links TRBV6-1 to TRBJ1-2; D gene ambiguous. From germline, CDR1 is MNHNS and CDR2 SASEGT. The CDR3 is 14 amino acids. V was trimmed by 7 bases and J by 2 bases, leaving 14 bases between them. Here the CDR3 DNA reads TGTGCCAGCACCCTCCGCGATGTCAACTATGGCTACACCTTC. Translated, it gives CASTLRDVNYGYTF.

In this sample, this clonotype turned up many times. The chain employs TRBV11-2 and TRBJ1-6; 9 bases are a match to TRBD1. The CDR3 runs 14 residues. CDR1 and CDR2 (germline): SGHAT, FQNNGV. V was clipped by 5 bases and J by 10 bases; unmatched bases: 6. The DNA for the CDR3 is TGTGCCAGCAGCCGGACAGGGGACGTCTCACCCCTCCACTTT. It specifies CASSRTGDVSPLHF. The full variable domain, its missing parts supplied by reference TRBV11-2 and TRBJ1-6, is EAGVAQSPRYKIIEKRQSVAFWCNPISGHATLYWYQQILGQGPKLLIQFQNNGVVDDSQLPKDRFSAERLKGVDSTLKIQPAKLEDSAVYLCASSRTGDVSPLHFGNGTRLTVT.

This chain links TRBV20-1 with TRBJ1-1, with D possibly TRBD1 on 5 matching bases. The V gene's germline CDR1 is DFQATT and CDR2 SNEGSKA (reference sequence). The CDR3 is made up of 14 amino acids. V lost 8 bases, J lost 5 bases, and 21 bases lay in between. The CDR3 loop reads CSSRQSDPRTEAFF. CDR3 nucleotide sequence: TGCAGTTCCAGACAGTCCGACCCGAGGACTGAAGCTTTCTTT.

This clonotype was seen at least ten times. The chain recombines TRBV6-1 with TRBJ2-7; D gene ambiguous. Per germline, CDR1 MNHNS and CDR2 SASEGT. The V end lost 6 bases, the J end lost 5 bases, and 8 bases lay between the germline ends. The CDR3 spans 11 residues. The CDR3 loop is CASRTNDEQYF. DNA for the CDR3: TGTGCCAGCAGGACGAACGACGAGCAGTACTTC.

Comments on this clonotype: A clone one base away is much larger, so this may be a read error. The V and J genes are TRBV20-1 and TRBJ2-5, with 12 bases identical to TRBD2. CDR1 is DFQATT, CDR2 SNEGSKA, per germline (reference sequence). V dropped 8 bases and J dropped 5; count of bases not matched to a gene: 15. The CDR3 sequence is 16 residues long. CDR3 residues: CSTTDLTSGGRETQYF. The DNA for the CDR3 is TGCAGTACCACAGACTTGACTAGCGGGGGCAGGGAGACCCAGTACTTC.

This sequence joins TRBV7-2 and TRBJ1-5; a possible D gene is TRBD1 (5 bases). In germline, CDR1 is SGHTA, CDR2 FQGNSA. The V and J ends lost 5 bases and 5 bases respectively, with 10 bases between them. The CDR3 is made up of 13 amino acids. The CDR3 nucleotides read TGTGCCAGCAGCCGACAGTATGATCAGCCCCAGCATTTT. This sequence encodes CASSRQYDQPQHF. Looking up the rest from reference TRBV7-2 and TRBJ1-5 gives the full variable domain: GAGVSQSPSNKVTEKGKDVELRCDPISGHTALYWYRQSLGQGLEFLIYFQGNSAPDKSGLPSDRFSAERTGGSVSTLTIQRTQQEDSAVYLCASSRQYDQPQHFGDGTRLSIL.

This clonotype was recorded only once. The chain couples TRBV28 to TRBJ2-2; D is unresolved. The CDR3 contains 16 residues. Trimming took 2 bases from V and 0 from J, leaving 10 bases between them. Germline lookup yields CDR1 MDHEN and CDR2 SYDVKM. The CDR3, as DNA: TGTGCCAGCAGTTTACCAGAAGTCGCGAACACCGGGGAGCTGTTTTTT. Amino acid sequence: CASSLPEVANTGELFF.

In its sample, this clonotype was seen a few times. The J gene is TRBJ2-3, the V gene TRBV20-1, with 7 bases that match TRBD1. Germline V gives CDR1 DFQATT, CDR2 SNEGSKA (reference sequence). With V trimmed by 6 bases and J by 2 bases, 17 bases remained unmatched. CDR3 length: 17 residues. The CDR3 DNA follows: TGCAGTGCCCGTATTCCCCCGGGACAGAGAGTCACAGATACGCAGTATTTT. This encodes CSARIPPGQRVTDTQYF.

The chain links TRBV2 to TRBJ2-4; 9 bases are a match to TRBD2. Trimming took 5 bases from V and 3 from J; bases not matched to a gene: 11. Per germline, CDR1 SNHLY and CDR2 FYNNEI. This CDR3 comprises 17 residues. The chain's CDR3 is CASSSPAGGPGKNIQYF. CDR3 coding DNA: TGTGCCAGCAGTTCCCCAGCGGGGGGACCCGGCAAAAACATTCAGTACTTC.

There are a few counts of this clonotype. The rearrangement uses TRBV20-1 and TRBJ1-2, with D maybe TRBD1 (5 bases). The CDR3 runs 15 residues. Trimming took 1 base from V and 0 from J, leaving 12 bases between them. Germline V gene data show CDR1 as DFQATT and CDR2 as SNEGSKA (reference sequence). The CDR3 spells CSARVQQGANYGYTF. The CDR3, as DNA: TGCAGTGCTAGAGTCCAGCAGGGTGCTAACTATGGCTACACCTTC.

The rearrangement links TRBV6-1 to TRBJ1-2; D unclear. This CDR3 has 13 residues. Germline-derived CDR1 and CDR2 are MNHNS and SASEGT. Trimming pared 3 bases from V and 8 bases from J, leaving 13 bases between. CDR3 residues: CASSDNSMRGYTF. DNA for the CDR3: TGTGCCAGCAGTGACAACAGCATGAGGGGCTACACCTTC.